These T cell receptor beta chains were read from a single sample in a study of T cells after yellow fever vaccination. TCRdb ran MiXCR on the 5' RACE reads and lists one entry per CDR3 protein. The sample has around 360,000 distinct CDR3 sequences; around a tenth are singletons. The specimen comprised PBMCs, sampled on the day of the first yellow fever vaccination. These TCRs come from a man aged 18 to 30 who received the YFV17D yellow fever vaccine. Each CDR3 is given with its conserved first and last residue. D genes are given only for firm matches. Size is omitted from some rows. Given values are once, few, many or a class for expanded clones.

CSAPSGTVNYGYTF,TGCAGTGCTCCAAGCGGGACGGTTAACTATGGCTACACCTTC,TRBV20-1,many,.,TRBJ1-2
CASRPGQVYEQYF,TGTGCCAGCAGACCGGGACAGGTTTACGAGCAGTACTTC,TRBV27,few,TRBD1,TRBJ2-7
CASSAVGGRFSGYTF,TGTGCCAGCAGTGCGGTCGGGGGGCGGTTTAGTGGCTACACCTTC,TRBV27,.,.,TRBJ1-2
CASSPAPGQGQSNYGYTF,TGCGCCAGCAGCCCGGCCCCCGGACAGGGGCAGAGTAACTATGGCTACACCTTC,TRBV5-1,.,TRBD1,TRBJ1-2
CASTPGGESPLHF,TGTGCCAGCACCCCAGGGGGCGAATCACCCCTCCACTTT,TRBV12-3/TRBV12-4,many,TRBD1,TRBJ1-6
CASSELMGRSYGYTF,TGTGCCAGCAGTGAACTAATGGGCAGGAGCTATGGCTACACCTTC,TRBV25-1,.,.,TRBJ1-2
CASSWDTAYEQYF,TGTGCCAGCAGCTGGGACACTGCCTACGAGCAGTACTTC,TRBV7-9,few,.,TRBJ2-7
CASSHGGTSDTQYF,TGTGCCAGCAGCCATGGGGGGACTAGCGATACGCAGTATTTT,TRBV4-2,few,TRBD2,TRBJ2-3
CASSYRGNTEAFF,TGTGCCAGCAGTTACCGGGGGAACACTGAAGCTTTCTTT,TRBV6-2/TRBV6-3,many,.,TRBJ1-1
CASSRGLSGGKLFF,TGTGCCAGCAGCCGAGGACTCTCCGGAGGAAAACTGTTTTTT,TRBV25-1,.,.,TRBJ1-4
CASSFTGRETQYF,TGCGCCAGCAGCTTCACAGGGAGAGAGACCCAGTACTTC,TRBV5-1,few,.,TRBJ2-5
CASSSRMAGADTQYF,TGTGCCAGCAGTTCCCGGATGGCGGGGGCAGATACGCAGTATTTT,TRBV12-3/TRBV12-4,.,TRBD2,TRBJ2-3
CSARRDRESPLHF,TGCAGTGCTAGGAGGGACAGGGAATCACCCCTCCACTTT,TRBV20-1,.,TRBD1,TRBJ1-6
CASSQTPGLGDADTQYF,TGTGCCAGCAGCCAAACCCCGGGACTAGGTGATGCAGATACGCAGTATTTT,TRBV4-2,.,TRBD2,TRBJ2-3
CSATSGGHTGELFF,TGCAGTGCTACTAGCGGGGGCCACACCGGGGAGCTGTTTTTT,TRBV20-1,few,TRBD2,TRBJ2-2
CASSFDRVYGYTF,TGTGCCAGCAGCTTCGACAGGGTCTATGGCTACACCTTC,TRBV7-2,many,TRBD1,TRBJ1-2
CASSLPQDAGELFF,TGTGCCAGCAGTTTACCCCAGGACGCCGGGGAGCTGTTTTTT,TRBV28,few,.,TRBJ2-2
CASPRGENYGYTF,TGTGCCAGCCCCAGGGGGGAGAACTATGGCTACACCTTC,TRBV21-1,.,.,TRBJ1-2
CASSPTSGGYVSTDTQYF,TGTGCCAGCTCACCTACTAGCGGGGGATATGTTAGCACAGATACGCAGTATTTT,TRBV18,few,TRBD2,TRBJ2-3
CASSLGGTPYTDTQYF,TGTGCCAGCAGCTTGGGGGGAACCCCCTACACAGATACGCAGTATTTT,TRBV7-6,.,.,TRBJ2-3